This T cell receptor (beta chain) was profiled in a study of T cell repertoires in cytomegalovirus infection. Overall study context: Indicated by public TCR beta signatures were CMV infection and matching HLA type. General study findings and limits: Carriers of CMV and the relevant HLA type were discriminated by public TCR beta frequency. The ex vivo response was dominated by HLA-C-restricted CMV-specific TCR beta clonotypes.

TCRdb redid the calling of the reads with MiXCR, one entry per CDR3 protein. The sample yields about 250,000 distinct CDR3 sequences, about 5.9% seen once. This clonotype was recorded a few times. The target antigen is unknown. Trimming cost V 6 bases and J 1 base; bases outside gene matches: 4. Germline V gene sequence: CDR1 MNHNY, CDR2 SVGAGI (reference sequence). This CDR3 comprises 15 residues. The rearrangement joins TRBV6-6 to TRBJ2-1; 9 bases are shared with TRBD1. The specimen sequenced was PBMCs. This clonotype was sampled from a human donor in good health (CMV status not recorded). Some clones in this sample may be carry-over from other donors' samples. CDR3 amino acids: CASSQQGASYNEQFF. For the CDR3, the DNA is TGTGCCAGCAGCCAACAGGGGGCGTCCTACAATGAGCAGTTCTTC.